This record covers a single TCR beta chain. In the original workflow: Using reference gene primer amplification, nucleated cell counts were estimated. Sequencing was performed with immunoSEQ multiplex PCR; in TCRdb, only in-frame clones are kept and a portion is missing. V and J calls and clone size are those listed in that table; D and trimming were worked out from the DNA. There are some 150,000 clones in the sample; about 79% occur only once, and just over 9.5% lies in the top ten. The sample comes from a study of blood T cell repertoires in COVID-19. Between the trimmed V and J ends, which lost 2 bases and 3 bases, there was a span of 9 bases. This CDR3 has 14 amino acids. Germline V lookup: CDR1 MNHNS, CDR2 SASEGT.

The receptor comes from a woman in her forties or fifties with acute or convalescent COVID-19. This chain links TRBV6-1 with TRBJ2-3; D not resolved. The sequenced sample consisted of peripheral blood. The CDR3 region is CASSEQLSTDTQYF. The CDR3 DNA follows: TGTGCCAGCAGTGAACAGTTAAGTACAGATACGCAGTATTTT.